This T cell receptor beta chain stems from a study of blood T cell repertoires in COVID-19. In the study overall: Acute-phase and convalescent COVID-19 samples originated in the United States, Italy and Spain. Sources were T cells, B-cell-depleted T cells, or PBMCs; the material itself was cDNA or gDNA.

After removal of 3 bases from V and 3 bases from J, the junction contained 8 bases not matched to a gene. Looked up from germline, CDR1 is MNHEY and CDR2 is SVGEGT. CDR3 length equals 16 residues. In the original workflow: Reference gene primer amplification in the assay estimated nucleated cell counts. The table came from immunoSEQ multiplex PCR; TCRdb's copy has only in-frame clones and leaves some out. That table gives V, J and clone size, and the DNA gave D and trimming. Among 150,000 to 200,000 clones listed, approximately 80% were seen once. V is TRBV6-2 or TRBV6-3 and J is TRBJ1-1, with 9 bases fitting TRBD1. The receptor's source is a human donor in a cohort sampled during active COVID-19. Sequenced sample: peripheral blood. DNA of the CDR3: TGTGCCAGCAGTTATCGGGGACAGGGCGAGGACACTGAAGCTTTCTTT. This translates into CASSYRGQGEDTEAFF.